The present T cell receptor beta chain was sequenced within a study of T-cell memory formation after mild COVID-19. Study-wide findings and caveats: Among clones contracting day 15 to 85, CD4/CD8 was balanced, whereas later expanders leaned CD4+. Detection of some responders pre-infection suggested pre-existing cross-reactive memory T cells participated. Whether day 37 second-wave clones are SARS-CoV-2-specific was not confirmed.

The length of the CDR3 is 14 residues. Germline V gene lookup returns CDR1 MGHRA and CDR2 YSYEKL. Between the trimmed V and J ends, which lost 3 bases and 4 bases, there was a span of 11 bases. Using its own MiXCR run on the 5' RACE reads, TCRdb lists one record per CDR3 protein. The sample holds hundreds of thousands of distinct CDR3 sequences, less than 20% seen once. The sample holds many counts of this clonotype. Antigen specificity is unknown. This clonotype originated in a man between 18 and 29 years old who had mild COVID-19 (a few samples of this study predate the infection). Cell type and time point are not known. J is TRBJ2-3 and V is TRBV4-1; no clear D. What was sequenced was PBMCs or a T cell subset sorted from them (not recorded which). DNA of the CDR3: TGCGCCAGCAGCCATCCCGACAACCCAGATACGCAGTATTTT. It codes for CASSHPDNPDTQYF.